This T cell receptor beta chain derives from a study of blood T cell repertoires in COVID-19. Study-level information: The study drew acute and convalescent COVID-19 samples from the United States, Italy and Spain. From T cells, B-cell-depleted T cells, or PBMCs came the material, which was cDNA or gDNA.

Original processing notes: It was from reference gene primer amplification that nucleated cell counts were estimated. Here immunoSEQ multiplex PCR was the method, and the copy in TCRdb shows in-frame clones only, minus some. V, J and clone size reflect that table, while D and trimming were determined from the DNA. The table includes more than 300,000 clones, roughly 86% detected once. Looked up from germline, CDR1 is LGHDT and CDR2 is YNNKEL (reference sequence). V was pared by 1 base and J by 8 bases, with 1 base of the junction left unmatched. The CDR3 length is 14 residues. This clone appeared a single time.

The origin of this receptor is a woman between 45 and 65 years old with acute or convalescent COVID-19. Sequencing was carried out using peripheral blood. This chain uses TRBV3-1 (or the pseudogene TRBV3-2) with TRBJ1-4; 10 bases line up with TRBD1. This CDR3 reads CASSQGTGGEKLFF. The DNA for the CDR3 is TGTGCCAGCAGCCAAGGGACAGGGGGGGAAAAACTGTTTTTT.